These 31 T cell receptor beta chains were all obtained from the same sample, sequenced in a study of Graves' ophthalmopathy and Graves' hyperthyroidism. Amplification targeted the TCR beta CDR3 regions, with RNA transcripts as the source material. The first-round RT-PCR employed HTBI primers together with the Qiagen OneStep RT-PCR kit. A multiplex PCR was then performed as the second round. TCRdb recomputed calls from the multiplex PCR reads with MiXCR, one row per CDR3 protein. This table has 620,000 or so distinct CDR3 sequences, around a fifth appearing once. What was sequenced was peripheral blood. The origin of the receptors is a woman aged 18-30 years with stable Graves' hyperthyroidism. Some clones in this sample may be carry-over from other donors' samples.

This clonotype came up many times. The rearrangement joins TRBV6-1 to TRBJ1-5; maybe TRBD1 (5 bases). The V end was cut by 6 bases, the J end by 4 bases, with 19 bases between. CDR1 and CDR2 from the germline V gene are MNHNS and SASEGT. The length of the CDR3 is 16 residues. CDR3 bases: TGTGCCAGCAGCAACGCAGGGTTTAGTGGAAATCAGCCCCAGCATTTT. Translating it yields CASSNAGFSGNQPQHF.

V usage is TRBV18 and J usage is TRBJ1-2, with D hard to call. The length of the CDR3 is 15 residues. Germline values: CDR1 KGHSH, CDR2 LQKENI. The V end was cut by 5 bases, the J end by 5 bases, with 18 bases between. In nucleotides, the CDR3 is TGTGCCAGCTCAGCGAGTTCTGACGGGCTGTATGGCTACACCTTC. Translated: CASSASSDGLYGYTF.

In regard to this clonotype: A much bigger clone sits one base away, suggesting this may be a read error. This chain uses TRBV11-2 with TRBJ1-1; D is undetermined. Trimming left V 3 bases short and J 1 base short, with 12 bases between. CDR3 size: 15 residues. Germline values: CDR1 SGHAT, CDR2 FQNNGV. The CDR3 bases are TGTGCCAGCAGCTTTCACCCAGTTCAGAACACTGAAGCTTTCTTT. Amino acid sequence: CASSFHPVQNTEAFF.

Many counts were recorded for this clonotype. J is TRBJ1-1 and V is TRBV29-1, with TRBD1 as a possible D gene (5 bases). Looked up from germline, CDR1 is SQVTM and CDR2 is ANQGSEA. The V end was cut by 2 bases, the J end by 0 bases, with 10 bases between. The CDR3 length is 14 residues. CDR3 region: CSVERGGMNTEAFF. The CDR3 coding sequence is TGCAGCGTTGAAAGGGGTGGGATGAACACTGAAGCTTTCTTT. The variable domain in full, with the rest retrieved from reference TRBV29-1 and TRBJ1-1, is SAVISQKPSRDICQRGTSLTIQCQVDSQVTMMFWYRQQPGQSLTLIATANQGSEATYESGFVIDKFPISRPNLTFSTLTVSNMSPEDSSIYLCSVERGGMNTEAFFGQGTRLTVV.

The chain is built from TRBV6-1 and TRBJ2-5; 10 nucleotides align to TRBD2. In germline, CDR1 is MNHNS, CDR2 SASEGT. J lost 3 bases, V lost 0 bases, and 4 bases had no gene match. This CDR3 has 16 amino acids. In DNA form, the CDR3 reads TGTGCCAGCAGTGAAGCGATCCTAGCGGGGGAAGAGACCCAGTACTTC. Its translation: CASSEAILAGEETQYF.

This clonotype was counted at least ten times. The chain links TRBV6-5 to TRBJ1-1; D remains ambiguous. Trimming left V 4 bases short and J 1 base short, with 13 bases between. Germline assignment: CDR1 MNHEY and CDR2 SVGAGI. The CDR3 has 15 residues. As DNA, the CDR3 is TGTGCCAGCAGTTTAACCGGGCCAACGAACACTGAAGCTTTCTTT. This sequence encodes CASSLTGPTNTEAFF.

This clonotype was seen ten or more times. The genes are TRBV7-6 and TRBJ2-7; TRBD1 matches at 11 bases. This CDR3 comprises 16 residues. Per germline, CDR1 SGHVS and CDR2 FNYEAQ. V trimming: 5 bases; J trimming: 5 bases; junction bases outside the gene matches: 11. CDR3: CASSLQQPGQGDEQYF. The CDR3 nucleotides are TGTGCCAGCAGCCTCCAACAGCCGGGACAGGGGGACGAGCAGTACTTC.

This clonotype was observed a few times. V and J are TRBV11-2 and TRBJ2-2, with 8 bases matching TRBD2. Trimming cost V 5 bases and J 1 base; bases outside gene matches: 9. The CDR3 spans 17 residues. Germline loops: CDR1 SGHAT, CDR2 FQNNGV. The CDR3 DNA reads TGTGCCAGCAGCCGTTTTAGACTAGCGAGGAACACCGGGGAGCTGTTTTTT. It specifies CASSRFRLARNTGELFF.

Points on this clonotype: A much larger clone differs from this one at a single base, so this may be a read error. The rearrangement links TRBV20-1 to TRBJ2-7; possible D gene TRBD1, 6 bases. Germline V gene data show CDR1 as DFQATT and CDR2 as SNEGSKA (reference sequence). The CDR3 spans 17 residues. The CDR3: CSARDLSGTWSSYEHYF. CDR3 DNA sequence: TGCAGTGCTAGAGATCTATCCGGGACATGGAGCTCCTACGAGCATTACTTC.

The V and J genes are TRBV2 and TRBJ2-2; 8 bases align to TRBD1. The V segment lost 5 bases and the J segment 3 bases; nucleotides outside the gene matches: 8. This CDR3 comprises 16 residues. Germline CDR1 is SNHLY and CDR2 is FYNNEI. This CDR3 is CASSRPGGVHTGELFF. The CDR3, as DNA: TGTGCCAGCAGTAGGCCAGGGGGCGTTCACACCGGGGAGCTGTTTTTT.

In its sample, this clonotype was seen many times. V usage is TRBV12-3 or TRBV12-4 and J usage is TRBJ1-2, with D possibly being TRBD1 (6 bases). V shed 7 bases and J shed 9 bases, with 18 bases lying between them. This CDR3 contains 13 residues. Written as DNA, the CDR3 is TGTGCCAGCAATGGGGGCACGGGTTGGAGCTACACCTTC. It is translated as CASNGGTGWSYTF.

In its sample, this clonotype was seen many times. This chain uses TRBV12-3 or TRBV12-4 with TRBJ2-7; D may correspond to TRBD1 or TRBD2 (5 bases each). The CDR3 covers 13 residues. The V end lost 5 bases, the J end lost 6 bases, and 14 bases lay between the germline ends. The CDR3 loop is CASSISGTGEQYF. CDR3 nucleotides: TGTGCCAGCAGTATCTCCGGGACGGGCGAGCAGTACTTC.

Ten or more counts support this clonotype. The rearrangement joins TRBV13 to TRBJ2-7, with a possible D match to TRBD1 (5 bases). The V end lost 4 bases, the J end lost 2 bases, and 15 bases lay between the germline ends. The germline gives CDR1 PRHDT, CDR2 FYEKMQ (reference sequence). The CDR3 loop spans 15 amino acids. CDR3: CASSSLQGSPYEQYF. In DNA form, the CDR3 reads TGTGCCAGCAGCTCACTGCAGGGAAGCCCCTACGAGCAGTACTTC.

V and J are TRBV7-2 and TRBJ2-1; D uncertain. The CDR3 is 13 residues long. Between the trimmed V and J ends, which lost 5 bases and 6 bases, there was a span of 11 bases. CDR1 and CDR2 from the germline V gene are SGHTA and FQGNSA. This CDR3 reads CASSVSFGNEQFF. DNA of the CDR3: TGTGCCAGCAGCGTAAGTTTCGGCAATGAGCAGTTCTTC.

V and J are TRBV30 and TRBJ2-2; D possibly matches TRBD1 or TRBD2 (5 bases each). V was pared by 0 bases and J by 4 bases, with 18 bases between. This CDR3 is 17 amino acids long. In germline, CDR1 is GTSNPN, CDR2 SVGIG (reference sequence). CDR3 nucleotides: TGTGCCTGGAGTGTACCGGGGCAGGCGATTCCCACCGGGGAGCTGTTTTTT. Translating it yields CAWSVPGQAIPTGELFF.

This clonotype was seen ten or more times. The chain links TRBV6-1 to TRBJ2-7; D not certain. Germline values: CDR1 MNHNS, CDR2 SASEGT. Trimming removed 0 bases from V and 3 bases from J, with 15 bases in between. This CDR3 has 16 amino acids. CDR3 residues: CASSEALGSGRYEQYF. As DNA, the CDR3 is TGTGCCAGCAGTGAAGCTCTTGGTTCAGGCCGCTACGAGCAGTACTTC.

This clonotype was counted at least ten times. V is TRBV20-1 and J is TRBJ2-7, with 9 bases matching TRBD1. The V and J ends lost 0 bases and 4 bases, in that order; junction bases with no gene match: 7. The CDR3 is 15 amino acids. Germline V gives CDR1 DFQATT, CDR2 SNEGSKA (reference sequence). The CDR3: CSARDLGTGPYEQYF. DNA for the CDR3: TGCAGTGCTAGAGATTTAGGGACAGGGCCGTACGAGCAGTACTTC.

This clonotype was found many times. Mismatch with germline at one junction end may stem from a read error. The chain uses TRBV20-1 and TRBJ1-5; a possible D gene is TRBD1 (6 bases). This CDR3 region has 9 residues. Germline-derived CDR1 and CDR2 are DFQATT and SNEGSKA (reference sequence). The CDR3 bases are TGCAGTGCTACACCGGGACACAGTTTT. Protein product: CSATPGHSF.

The rearrangement joins TRBV30 to TRBJ1-3; possibly TRBD1 for D (5 bases). Trimming removed 1 base at V and 4 bases at J, with 8 bases between. This CDR3 has 13 amino acids. Germline V gene sequence: CDR1 GTSNPN, CDR2 SVGIG (reference sequence). CDR3 sequence: CAWSGDRGNTIYF. The CDR3 DNA is TGTGCCTGGAGTGGTGACAGAGGAAACACCATATATTTT.

In its sample, this clonotype was seen many times. The rearrangement joins TRBV28 to TRBJ2-4; D unclear. The CDR3 covers 18 residues. The germline CDR1 and CDR2 sequences are MDHEN and SYDVKM. The V gene lost 2 bases and the J gene lost 0 bases, with 17 bases spanning the gap. The CDR3 sequence: CASSLRGRSLIAKNIQYF. CDR3 DNA sequence: TGTGCCAGCAGTTTACGCGGCAGGTCCCTTATAGCCAAAAACATTCAGTACTTC.

This clonotype was seen a few times. This chain joins TRBV11-2 and TRBJ2-7, with 10 bases identical to TRBD2. The CDR3 runs to 18 residues. Per germline, CDR1 SGHAT and CDR2 FQNNGV. Trimming removed 5 bases from V and 0 bases from J; junction bases left unmatched: 13. The CDR3 nucleotides read TGTGCCAGCAGCCGCCGGGGGGCCGGGACTAGCGTCTCCTACGAGCAGTACTTC. As protein: CASSRRGAGTSVSYEQYF.

This clonotype has at least ten counts. The CDR3 DNA sequence: TGTGCCAGCAGTTCTAAACCCCCCACTAGTTTTGAGCAGTACTTC. Its protein product is CASSSKPPTSFEQYF. The chain is built from TRBV27 and TRBJ2-7, with D tentatively TRBD2 (5 bases). Germline CDR1 and CDR2: MNHEY and SMNVEV (reference sequence). The CDR3 has 15 residues. Trimming removed 4 bases at V and 7 bases at J, with 20 bases between.

This clonotype was counted many times. CDR3 DNA sequence: TGTGCCAGCAGCTTATCCGGGTTGGACACCATATATTTT. Translated, it gives CASSLSGLDTIYF. V is TRBV7-6 and J is TRBJ1-3; D is uncertain. The CDR3 has 13 amino acids. Germline values: CDR1 SGHVS, CDR2 FNYEAQ. Deletions cut 2 bases from V and 8 bases from J, with 10 bases between.

This clonotype appeared many times. The chain carries TRBV11-2 and TRBJ2-5; 14 bases are a match to TRBD2. CDR1 and CDR2 from the germline V gene are SGHAT and FQNNGV. After removal of 5 bases from V and 4 bases from J, the junction contained 9 bases not matched to a gene. This CDR3 has 17 residues. The CDR3: CASSKGLAGGFRETQYF. The CDR3 DNA reads as TGTGCCAGCAGCAAAGGACTAGCGGGGGGATTTCGAGAGACCCAGTACTTC.

The chain carries TRBV19 and TRBJ2-5; unclear D gene. Trimming took 4 bases from V and 1 from J, leaving 7 bases between them. This CDR3 region has 13 residues. Germline CDR1 reads LNHDA; CDR2 reads SQIVND (reference sequence). The CDR3: CASSTNSQETQYF. DNA for the CDR3: TGTGCCAGTAGTACAAACAGCCAAGAGACCCAGTACTTC.

This clonotype was seen a few times. The junction differs from germline at one of its ends, possibly a read error. This chain connects TRBV11-2 to TRBJ1-2; maybe TRBD1 (5 bases). The CDR3 length is 16 residues. Germline CDR1 is SGHAT and CDR2 is FQNNGV. CDR3 nucleotide sequence: TGTGCCGGCAGCACCAGGGAGAGGGATCCTAACTATGGCTACACCTTC. It yields the protein CAGSTRERDPNYGYTF.

At least ten counts were recorded for this clonotype. The chain uses TRBV12-5 and TRBJ2-5; no reliable D call. Germline CDR1 reads LGHNT; CDR2 reads FRNRAP. The V gene lost 2 bases and the J gene lost 3 bases, with 7 bases spanning the gap. The CDR3 is 13 residues long. The CDR3 sequence: CASGLNREETQYF. The CDR3 DNA is TGTGCTAGTGGTTTGAACAGAGAAGAGACCCAGTACTTC.

At least ten counts were recorded for this clonotype. The V and J genes are TRBV19 and TRBJ1-1; a weak D match, TRBD1 (6 bases). V was shortened by 6 bases and J by 0 bases, with 11 bases between the two germline ends. The germline gives CDR1 LNHDA, CDR2 SQIVND (reference sequence). The CDR3 contains 14 residues. CDR3: CASRLGQLNTEAFF. The CDR3 DNA is TGTGCCAGTAGGCTCGGACAGTTGAACACTGAAGCTTTCTTT.

The CDR3 protein is CASSQGRARSGNTIYF. The CDR3 nucleotides are TGCGCCAGCAGCCAAGGCAGGGCAAGATCTGGAAACACCATATATTTT. The chain carries TRBV4-1 and TRBJ1-3, with TRBD1 as a possible D gene (5 bases). Germline-derived CDR1 and CDR2 are MGHRA and YSYEKL. The V end was cut by 1 base, the J end by 1 base, with 11 bases between. CDR3 length equals 16 residues.

This clonotype came up many times. The chain joins TRBV2 to TRBJ2-6; D possibly corresponds to TRBD2 (5 bases). Germline V lookup: CDR1 SNHLY, CDR2 FYNNEI. The CDR3 is made up of 14 amino acids. Trimming took 11 bases from V and 0 from J, leaving 11 bases between them. This chain's CDR3 is CACLADSGANVLTF. In nucleotides, the CDR3 is TGTGCCTGCCTAGCCGACTCTGGGGCCAACGTCCTGACTTTC.

This chain links TRBV6-1 with TRBJ1-1; D call uncertain. Trimming removed 5 bases from V and 1 base from J, with 11 bases in between. CDR3 size: 14 residues. Germline CDR1 is MNHNS and CDR2 is SASEGT. DNA for the CDR3: TGTGCCAGCAGTCCACATATACCGAACACTGAAGCTTTCTTT. As protein: CASSPHIPNTEAFF.